The 21 T cell receptor beta chains below come from one sample, sequenced in a study of human T cells and chemical hapten exposure. Time point noted: pre-sensitization, week 0. Treatment specified: therapeutic diphenylcyclopropenone sensitization with weekly scalp DPC. One entry per CDR3 protein, called by TCRdb with MiXCR from the RACE reads. Among around 380,000 distinct CDR3 sequences, about 5% were seen once, and the ten largest hold around 8%. The sequencing used whole blood, collected in connection with sensitization to the hapten diphenylcyclopropenone (DPC). These TCRs come from a woman under 30 with alopecia areata. Some clones in this sample may be carry-over from other donors' samples.

This clonotype was found many times. The genes are TRBV9 and TRBJ1-5; a weak D match, TRBD1 (6 bases). The ends were cut back, 3 bases at V and 2 bases at J, with 18 bases in the middle. The CDR3 has 17 amino acids. Germline-derived CDR1 and CDR2 are SGDLS and YYNGEE. CDR3 amino acids: CASSGSDRPAGNQPQHF. The CDR3, as DNA: TGTGCCAGCAGCGGATCCGACAGGCCGGCGGGCAATCAGCCCCAGCATTTT.

The V and J genes are TRBV12-3 or TRBV12-4 and TRBJ2-3, with D tentatively TRBD1 (5 bases). This CDR3 has 17 amino acids. The V gene lost 5 bases and the J gene lost 2 bases, with 20 bases spanning the gap. The CDR3: CASSLKGSDTFTDTQYF. CDR3 DNA: TGTGCCAGCAGTCTCAAGGGATCGGACACCTTCACAGATACGCAGTATTTT.

This clonotype was recorded many times. The chain combines TRBV6-4 with TRBJ2-6; the D call may be TRBD1 or TRBD2 (5 bases each). CDR1 and CDR2 from the germline V gene are MRHNA and SNTAGT. This CDR3 contains 16 residues. Trimming cost V 0 bases and J 1 base, with 7 bases left between them. This CDR3 is CASSDSGESGANVLTF. CDR3 bases: TGTGCCAGCAGTGACTCAGGGGAGTCTGGGGCCAACGTCCTGACTTTC.

In this sample, this clonotype turned up a few times. The rearrangement uses TRBV28 and TRBJ2-3, with 10 bases matching TRBD2. Germline V gene lookup returns CDR1 MDHEN and CDR2 SYDVKM. The CDR3 spans 17 residues. The J segment lost 2 bases and the V segment lost 4 bases, leaving 9 bases of the junction unmatched. The CDR3 bases are TGTGCCAGCAGTTCCCCCGTAGCGGGGGGAACCACAGATACGCAGTATTTT. The encoded protein is CASSSPVAGGTTDTQYF. The full variable domain, its missing parts supplied by reference TRBV28 and TRBJ2-3, is DVKVTQSSRYLVKRTGEKVFLECVQDMDHENMFWYRQDPGLGLRLIYFSYDVKMKEKGDIPEGYSVSREKKERFSLILESASTNQTSMYLCASSSPVAGGTTDTQYFGPGTRLTVL.

This clonotype turned up a few times. This sequence joins TRBV10-3 and TRBJ2-7, with D maybe TRBD1 (6 bases). Trimming removed 8 bases from V and 4 bases from J, with 21 bases in between. CDR3 length: 15 residues. Germline CDR1 and CDR2: ENHRY and SYGVKD. The CDR3 loop is CAIGEGTRTVYEQYF. CDR3 coding DNA: TGTGCCATCGGCGAGGGAACTCGGACAGTATACGAGCAGTACTTC.

This clonotype was recorded many times. This sequence joins TRBV5-8 and TRBJ2-1; D may be TRBD1 or TRBD2 (6 bases each). This CDR3 has 16 residues. V dropped 4 bases and J dropped 4 bases, with 18 bases sitting between them. Germline lookup yields CDR1 SGHTS and CDR2 YDEGEE. In DNA form, the CDR3 reads TGTGCCAGCAGCCAACCCAGGAGGGGGATTTACAATGAGCAGTTCTTC. Encoded protein: CASSQPRRGIYNEQFF.

The chain recombines TRBV9 with TRBJ1-1; D is unclear. The length of the CDR3 is 13 residues. V dropped 3 bases and J dropped 4 bases, with 10 bases sitting between them. Germline loops: CDR1 SGDLS, CDR2 YYNGEE. The CDR3, as DNA: TGTGCCAGCAGCGGCGCCTTTGGCACTGAAGCTTTCTTT. It specifies CASSGAFGTEAFF.

In this sample, this clonotype turned up many times. The V call is TRBV3-1, the J call TRBJ1-6; TRBD1 agrees at 9 bases. V lost 5 bases to trimming and J lost 6 bases; unmatched junction nucleotides: 8. This CDR3 spans 16 amino acids. Germline CDR1 reads LGHDT; CDR2 reads YNNKEL (reference sequence). Here the CDR3 DNA reads TGTGCCAGCAGCACCGGGACAGGGCTCTCTAATTCACCCCTCCACTTT. It specifies CASSTGTGLSNSPLHF.

This clonotype occurred a few times. This chain links TRBV9 with TRBJ2-7, with TRBD1 identical over 9 bases. The CDR3 extends over 15 amino acids. The V segment lost 2 bases and the J segment 2 bases; nucleotides outside the gene matches: 5. Looked up from germline, CDR1 is SGDLS and CDR2 is YYNGEE. DNA for the CDR3: TGTGCCAGCAGCGTTGGACAGGGGTCGGCCTACGAGCAGTACTTC. As protein: CASSVGQGSAYEQYF.

In this sample, this clonotype turned up many times. This chain links TRBV5-1 with TRBJ2-3, with D uncertain. This CDR3 contains 13 residues. Trimming removed 1 base at V and 6 bases at J, with 9 bases between. In germline, CDR1 is SGHRS, CDR2 YFSETQ. CDR3 DNA sequence: TGCGCCAGCAGCTTGCAGCCGCCCGATACGCAGTATTTT. Translated: CASSLQPPDTQYF.

There are a few counts of this clonotype. The chain joins TRBV29-1 to TRBJ1-6; D is ambiguous. Germline lookup yields CDR1 SQVTM and CDR2 ANQGSEA. V dropped 5 bases and J dropped 0 bases, with 11 bases sitting between them. This CDR3 comprises 15 residues. In DNA, the CDR3 is TGCAGCGTTAAGGAAGTAGACTCCTATAATTCACCCCTCCACTTT. Protein: CSVKEVDSYNSPLHF.

V usage is TRBV20-1 and J usage is TRBJ1-1; D gene uncertain. Germline V CDR1 and CDR2: DFQATT, SNEGSKA (reference sequence). The ends were cut back, 3 bases at V and 0 bases at J, with 8 bases in the middle. The CDR3 contains 13 residues. The CDR3 protein is CSASSTLNTEAFF. The CDR3 DNA follows: TGCAGTGCTAGCTCCACCCTGAACACTGAAGCTTTCTTT.

The chain uses TRBV7-2 and TRBJ2-7; D is unclear. V lost 2 bases and J lost 2, with 10 bases in between. The germline V gene encodes CDR1 SGHTA and CDR2 FQGNSA. This CDR3 has 14 amino acids. The CDR3 region has the DNA TGTGCCAGCAGCTTATTACCTACTACCTACGAGCAGTACTTC. Translated, it gives CASSLLPTTYEQYF. Together with reference TRBV7-2 and TRBJ2-7, the CDR3 gives the full variable domain: GAGVSQSPSNKVTEKGKDVELRCDPISGHTALYWYRQSLGQGLEFLIYFQGNSAPDKSGLPSDRFSAERTGGSVSTLTIQRTQQEDSAVYLCASSLLPTTYEQYFGPGTRLTVT.

At least ten counts were recorded for this clonotype. The conserved phenylalanine or tryptophan normally closing the CDR3 is absent here, so this likely arose from a read error. The limits of the CDR3 on the DNA are not certain, so only TCRdb's listed CDR3 is given. CDR3 loop: CASSLAVT. This sequence joins TRBV28 and TRBJ2-7. The CDR3 is 8 residues long, counting both termini. Germline V gene data show CDR1 as MDHEN and CDR2 as SYDVKM.

This chain connects TRBV5-1 to TRBJ1-2; unclear D gene. This CDR3 contains 13 residues. V lost 0 bases, J lost 5 bases, and 8 bases lay in between. The germline V gene encodes CDR1 SGHRS and CDR2 YFSETQ. The CDR3 DNA follows: TGCGCCAGCAGCTTGGAGCCAGATTATGGCTACACCTTC. Its translation: CASSLEPDYGYTF.

This clonotype was seen ten or more times. This sequence joins TRBV4-3 and TRBJ2-7, with TRBD1 matching over 7 bases. V shed 3 bases, J shed 4 bases, and the junction held 9 bases outside the gene matches. The germline CDR1 and CDR2 sequences are LGHNA and YSLEER. The length of the CDR3 is 15 residues. The CDR3 here is CASSQGDRAGYEQYF. CDR3 DNA: TGCGCCAGCAGCCAGGGTGACAGGGCTGGGTACGAGCAGTACTTC.

Ten or more counts support this clonotype. V usage is TRBV5-1 and J usage is TRBJ2-7, with D perhaps TRBD1 or TRBD2 (6 bases each). The germline V gene has CDR1 SGHRS and CDR2 YFSETQ. CDR3 size: 13 residues. Deletions cut 2 bases from V and 4 bases from J, with 10 bases between. CDR3 loop: CASSLGGRYEQYF. The DNA for the CDR3 is TGCGCCAGCAGCTTAGGGGGGCGGTACGAGCAGTACTTC.

This chain links TRBV20-1 with TRBJ1-1; a possible D gene is TRBD1 (6 bases). V was shortened by 5 bases and J by 5 bases, with 18 bases between the two germline ends. The CDR3 is made up of 14 amino acids. The V gene's germline CDR1 is DFQATT and CDR2 SNEGSKA (reference sequence). The CDR3 nucleotides read TGCAGTGCTGCCGAGACAGGTTACCATACTGAAGCTTTCTTT. The encoded protein is CSAAETGYHTEAFF.

The J gene is TRBJ1-6, the V gene TRBV9; 8 bases agree with TRBD1. V was clipped by 3 bases and J by 10 bases; unmatched bases: 6. The CDR3 is 14 amino acids. Germline lookup yields CDR1 SGDLS and CDR2 YYNGEE. The CDR3 here is CASSAESGGSPLHF. As DNA, the CDR3 is TGTGCCAGCAGCGCAGAATCAGGGGGCTCACCCCTCCACTTT.

There are many counts of this clonotype. In DNA form, the CDR3 reads TGCGCCAGCAGCCAAGAGGACAGGGCCTACAATGAGCAGTTCTTC. It specifies CASSQEDRAYNEQFF. The V gene is TRBV4-1, the J gene TRBJ2-1; the match to TRBD1 covers 8 bases. Germline CDR1 MGHRA, CDR2 YSYEKL. The CDR3 sequence is 15 residues long. The V and J ends lost 0 bases and 2 bases, in that order; junction bases with no gene match: 0.

Ten or more counts support this clonotype. The chain has TRBV28 and TRBJ1-6; 11 bases align to TRBD1. The ends lost 5 bases at V and 8 bases at J; junction bases unmatched: 8. The length of the CDR3 is 16 residues. The germline V gene has CDR1 MDHEN and CDR2 SYDVKM. The CDR3 protein is CASSPPPGQGDSPLHF. The CDR3 coding sequence is TGTGCCAGCAGTCCCCCCCCGGGACAGGGGGATTCACCCCTCCACTTT.